This is a list of T cell receptor beta chains from one sample in a study of early stage breast cancer tumors. Data came from immunoSEQ multiplex PCR; TCRdb stores just in-frame clones and leaves some out. Of around 78,000 clones listed, approximately 79% were seen once; the top ten hold roughly 3%. Material: blood. Receptors were obtained from a person aged 55-75 years with breast cancer. CDR3s include the opening cysteine and the closing phenylalanine or tryptophan. The D gene is left open where the match is weak. Some rows have no size entry. The others give once, few or many, or a class for an expanded clone.

>TRBJ2-2|NA|TRBV5-5|TRBD1
CASSFSDRAGLSGELFF
TGTGCCAGCAGCTTCTCGGACAGGGCGGGCCTTTCCGGGGAGCTGTTTTTT
>TRBJ1-1|once|TRBV5-6|NA
CASSLAVNTEAFF
TGTGCCAGCAGCTTGGCAGTGAACACTGAAGCTTTCTTT
>TRBJ1-1|NA|TRBV11-1|TRBD1
CASSIGQGETEAFF
TGTGCCAGCAGTATTGGACAGGGGGAAACTGAAGCTTTCTTT
>TRBJ1-1|NA|TRBV5-6|NA
CASSRPGGGLLAFF
TGTGCCAGCAGCCGACCGGGCGGTGGTTTGCTAGCTTTCTTT
>TRBJ2-2|NA|TRBV11-2|TRBD2
CASSSTGGAVGELFF
TGTGCCAGCAGCTCTACCGGGGGGGCGGTCGGGGAGCTGTTTTTT
>TRBJ1-5|NA|TRBV7-9|NA
CASSLRVNQPQHF
TGTGCCAGCAGCTTGAGAGTAAATCAGCCCCAGCATTTT
>TRBJ1-4|few|TRBV6-6|TRBD1
CASSPTGTGGEKLFF
TGTGCCAGCAGTCCGACGGGCACAGGGGGTGAAAAACTGTTTTTT
>TRBJ2-7|NA|TRBV7-2|NA
CASSLSRTTPTYEQYF
TGTGCCAGCAGCTTAAGCCGGACGACTCCCACCTACGAGCAGTACTTC
>TRBJ2-5|once|TRBV29-1|NA
CSVDGAGQETQYF
TGCAGCGTTGATGGAGCGGGTCAAGAGACCCAGTACTTC
>TRBJ1-5|NA|TRBV28|TRBD1
CASSFDRGSNQPQHF
TGTGCCAGCAGTTTTGACAGGGGTTCGAATCAGCCCCAGCATTTT
>TRBJ2-3|once|TRBV7-2|TRBD2
CASSLGTSGPPSTDTQYF
TGTGCCAGCAGCTTAGGGACTAGCGGTCCTCCTAGCACAGATACGCAGTATTTT
>TRBJ2-7|NA|TRBV19|NA
CASSMDLPYEQYF
TGTGCCAGTAGTATGGACCTCCCCTACGAGCAGTACTTC
>TRBJ1-3|NA|TRBV19|TRBD1
CASSTTGASGNTIYF
TGTGCCAGTAGTACCACAGGGGCTTCTGGAAACACCATATATTTT
>TRBJ2-2|NA|TRBV5-1|NA
CASSLPGGRTGELFF
TGCGCCAGCAGCTTGCCCGGGGGGCGCACCGGGGAGCTGTTTTTT
>TRBJ2-2|few|TRBV2|NA
CASSEENTGELFF
TGTGCCAGCAGTGAAGAGAACACCGGGGAGCTGTTTTTT
>TRBJ2-3|NA|TRBV6-1|NA
CATTLGGGADTQYF
TGTGCCACCACTCTAGGGGGGGGTGCAGATACGCAGTATTTT
>TRBJ1-1|NA|TRBV5-1|NA
CASSLDGGANTEAFF
TGCGCCAGCAGCTTGGATGGGGGGGCGAACACTGAAGCTTTCTTT
>TRBJ1-4|once|TRBV5-1|NA
CASSLVAGAGEKLFF
TGCGCCAGCAGCTTGGTGGCAGGGGCAGGTGAAAAACTGTTTTTT
>TRBJ2-1|once|TRBV5-6|TRBD2
CASSALGTSGSSSYNEQFF
TGTGCCAGCAGCGCACTGGGGACTAGCGGGTCTAGCTCCTACAATGAGCAGTTCTTC
>TRBJ2-2|NA|TRBV27|TRBD2
CASSLLSGGVGELFF
TGTGCCAGCAGTTTATTAAGCGGGGGGGTCGGGGAGCTGTTTTTT
>TRBJ1-3|NA|TRBV5-6|TRBD1
CASSTWTGENTIYF
TGTGCCAGCAGCACCTGGACAGGGGAAAACACCATATATTTT
>TRBJ2-3|NA|TRBV18|TRBD2
CASSPPGLAGGDTQYF
TGTGCCAGCTCACCGCCCGGACTAGCGGGCGGGGATACGCAGTATTTT
>TRBJ1-5|NA|TRBV11-2|NA
CASSLMGQNNQPQHF
TGTGCCAGCAGCTTAATGGGTCAGAACAATCAGCCCCAGCATTTT
>TRBJ2-5|NA|TRBV7-8|NA
CASSFPGETQYF
TGTGCCAGCAGCTTTCCCGGCGAGACCCAGTACTTC
>TRBJ1-1|NA|TRBV11-3|NA
CASSRGQNTEAFF
TGTGCCAGCAGCCGCGGACAGAACACTGAAGCTTTCTTT
>TRBJ2-7|NA|TRBV5-6|TRBD1
CASSWTGSEQYF
TGTGCCAGCAGCTGGACAGGGAGCGAGCAGTACTTC
>TRBJ1-1|NA|TRBV5-1|TRBD1
CASRGTGEGTEAFF
TGCGCCAGCAGGGGGACAGGGGAAGGGACTGAAGCTTTCTTT
>TRBJ1-5|NA|TRBV6-6|NA
CASHGSRSNQPQHF
TGTGCCAGCCATGGGAGCAGAAGCAATCAGCCCCAGCATTTT
>TRBJ2-7|NA|TRBV5-1|TRBD2
CASSPGTSGSGPSGEQYF
TGCGCCAGCAGCCCTGGGACTAGCGGGAGTGGACCTTCGGGCGAGCAGTACTTC
>TRBJ2-7|NA|TRBV10-1|NA
CASSEKYEQYF
TGCGCCAGCAGTGAGAAGTACGAGCAGTACTTC
>TRBJ2-7|few|TRBV7-9|NA
CASSGGGRTREQYF
TGTGCCAGCAGCGGCGGGGGCCGGACGCGGGAGCAGTACTTC
>TRBJ2-3|NA|TRBV7-2|TRBD2
CASSLALYSGSTDTQYF
TGTGCCAGCAGCTTAGCCCTATATAGCGGGAGTACAGATACGCAGTATTTT
>TRBJ1-5|NA|TRBV2|NA
CASSRGGSNQPQHF
TGTGCCAGCAGTAGGGGGGGAAGCAATCAGCCCCAGCATTTT
>TRBJ2-7|NA|TRBV28|NA
CASSLFGPSYEQYF
TGTGCCAGCAGTTTATTTGGGCCCTCCTACGAGCAGTACTTC
>TRBJ2-1|NA|TRBV7-3|TRBD1
CASSLRLGGQGHNEQFF
TGTGCCAGCAGCTTAAGGCTCGGAGGACAGGGCCACAATGAGCAGTTCTTC
>TRBJ2-7|NA|TRBV30|NA
CAWSMRDEQYF
TGTGCCTGGAGTATGCGTGACGAGCAGTACTTC
>TRBJ1-1|NA|TRBV19|NA
CASSTGRIGLEAFF
TGTGCCAGTAGCACCGGGCGGATCGGGCTTGAAGCTTTCTTT
>TRBJ2-7|NA|TRBV29-1|NA
CSVFYSYEQYF
TGCAGCGTTTTCTACTCCTACGAGCAGTACTTC
>TRBJ2-3|NA|TRBV5-4|NA
CASRYFGGGHTQYF
TGTGCCAGCAGGTATTTCGGAGGGGGCCATACGCAGTATTTT
>TRBJ2-2|once|TRBV18|TRBD2
CASSPASGRGTGELFF
TGTGCCAGCTCACCAGCTAGCGGGAGAGGAACCGGGGAGCTGTTTTTT
>TRBJ2-2|NA|TRBV10-2|NA
CASSGSRELFF
TGCGCCAGCAGTGGATCCCGGGAGCTGTTTTTT
>TRBJ2-2|NA|TRBV6-6|NA
CASRRVLGTGELFF
TGTGCCAGCAGAAGGGTCTTAGGGACCGGGGAGCTGTTTTTT
>TRBJ1-3|NA|TRBV5-4|NA
CAISRAGSRSTIYF
TGTGCCATCTCAAGGGCAGGGTCTCGCAGCACCATATATTTT
>TRBJ2-7|once|TRBV6-5|TRBD2
CASSLAGGGANEQYF
TGTGCCAGCAGTTTAGCGGGAGGAGGGGCCAACGAGCAGTACTTC
>TRBJ1-1|NA|TRBV30|NA
CAWSVGGNTEAFF
TGTGCCTGGAGTGTGGGGGGCAACACTGAAGCTTTCTTT